The source of this T cell receptor beta chain is a study of cytomegalovirus exposure and HLA in healthy donors. Study-level information: Sequencing of roughly 180 million T cells in an earlier analysis found more than 100 million unique TCR beta sequences. The study's findings and limits: In a later analysis, parvovirus B19, influenza, CMV and Epstein-Barr virus appeared linked to several top co-occurrence clusters. TCR association rates varied by HLA locus in a later analysis, with DRB1 highest and HLA-C lowest. Most TCR sequences were seen very rarely across donors, but some public TCRs occurred in many.

Amplification used 60 Vbeta primers and 13 Jbeta primers. The method was immunoSEQ multiplex PCR; TCRdb's version includes in-frame clones alone and lacks a portion of them. The sample has about 67,000 clones; 68% are singletons. In regard to this clone: The antigen is undetermined.

Per the germline V gene, CDR1 is SEHNR and CDR2 is FQNEAQ (reference sequence). V was cut by 2 bases and J by 7 bases, with 14 bases left in between. The CDR3 contains 15 residues. This TCR was recovered from a woman in her thirties in good health and CMV-seronegative. The sample consisted of PBMCs. V is TRBV7-9 and J is TRBJ2-2, with D perhaps TRBD2 (6 bases). CDR3 region: CASSLIGGVGGELFF. The CDR3 nucleotides are TGTGCCAGCAGCTTAATCGGAGGGGTAGGCGGGGAGCTGTTTTTT.